This T cell receptor (beta chain) comes out of a study of blood T cell repertoires in COVID-19. This clone was seen just once. The assay was immunoSEQ multiplex PCR, and TCRdb's table has in-frame clones only and misses some. Of 360,000 or so clones listed, around 86% are singletons. The CDR3 loop spans 14 amino acids. V was clipped by 0 bases and J by 1 base, with 7 bases between them. CDR1 SGDLS and CDR2 YYNGEE come from the germline V gene. The origin of this receptor is a woman in her fifties or sixties who had recovered from COVID-19. The chain recombines TRBV9 with TRBJ1-1; possibly TRBD1 for D (5 bases). Input material: PBMCs or T cells enriched from blood (not recorded which). DNA for the CDR3: TGTGCCAGCAGCGTAGAGGGGCAGAACACTGAAGCTTTCTTT. This translates into CASSVEGQNTEAFF. The entire variable domain, with the rest obtained from reference TRBV9 and TRBJ1-1, is as follows: DSGVTQTPKHLITATGQRVTLRCSPRSGDLSVYWYQQSLDQGLQFLIQYYNGEERAKGNILERFSAQQFPDLHSELNLSSLELGDSALYFCASSVEGQNTEAFFGQGTRLTVV.